This paragraph covers one TCR beta chain sequence. The germline V gene encodes CDR1 LGHDT and CDR2 YNNKEL (reference sequence). Trimming removed 4 bases from V and 4 bases from J; junction bases left unmatched: 5. This CDR3 is 14 amino acids long. This entry belongs to a study of T cell responses to AZD1222 COVID-19 vaccine. This table comes from immunoSEQ multiplex PCR, and its TCRdb copy is limited to in-frame clones, with some not included. The sample contains around 160,000 clones, around 88% of which appear only once. The chain is built from TRBV3-1 (or the pseudogene TRBV3-2) and TRBJ1-2, with 8 positions matching TRBD1. This TCR derives from an adult in good health. Sample: peripheral blood, taken on day 0 of AZD1222 vaccination. CDR3 amino acids: CASSPPGQVYGYTF. The CDR3 DNA follows: TGTGCCAGCAGCCCGCCGGGACAGGTCTATGGCTACACCTTC.